This is a list of T cell receptor beta chains from one sample in a study of T cell changes during pregnancy in multiple sclerosis. Only in-frame clones appear in the TCRdb table, and some are missing; sequencing was by immunoSEQ multiplex PCR. There are tens of thousands of clones in the sample; 87% occur only once, and 7.9% lies in the top ten. The material sequenced was CD8+ T cells from peripheral blood mononuclear cells, taken before pregnancy. The receptors derive from a female donor with multiple sclerosis, enrolled in a pregnancy study. Both conserved end residues are part of each CDR3. D genes are given only for firm matches. The size of a clone is reported for some rows only, either as once, few or many, or as a class for expanded clones.

TRBJ2-3 | TRBV7-6 | 15 | - | TRBD1 | TGTGCCAGCAGCTTAGGGACAGGGGTATTAGATACGCAGTATTTT | CASSLGTGVLDTQYF
TRBJ2-3 | TRBV19 | 15 | - | TRBD1 | TGTGCCAGTAGTTCCAGGGACAGGGGCACAGATACGCAGTATTTT | CASSSRDRGTDTQYF
TRBJ1-5 | TRBV6-5 | 14 | - | TRBD1 | TGTGCCAGCAGTTTGACAGGGGGCATACAGCCCCAGCATTTT | CASSLTGGIQPQHF
TRBJ2-3 | TRBV27 | 16 | - | TRBD1 | TGTGCCAGCAGTTGGGACAGGGACGCTAGCACAGATACGCAGTATTTT | CASSWDRDASTDTQYF
TRBJ2-7 | TRBV7-9 | 15 | - | TRBD1 | TGTGCCAGCAGCCCATCCGGACAGGGATCCTACGAGCAGTACTTC | CASSPSGQGSYEQYF
TRBJ2-2 | TRBV7-2 | 16 | - | TRBD2 | TGTGCCAGCAGCGTTAGCGGGGGGGCAAGTACCGGGGAGCTGTTTTTT | CASSVSGGASTGELFF
TRBJ2-2 | TRBV4-1 | 16 | - | TRBD1 | TGCGCCAGCAGCCCGAGGGACAGGGGTACCACCGGGGAGCTGTTTTTT | CASSPRDRGTTGELFF
TRBJ2-5 | TRBV14 | 15 | - | - | TGTGCCAGCAGCCGAGGGCGCTGGCCGGCAGAGACCCAGTACTTC | CASSRGRWPAETQYF
TRBJ2-2 | TRBV25-1 | 14 | - | TRBD1 | TGTGCCAGCAGCTCGACAGGGGAGGCCGGGGAGCTGTTTTTT | CASSSTGEAGELFF
TRBJ1-1 | TRBV29-1 | 14 | - | TRBD1 | TGCAGCGTTGACACAGGGGGCACGAACACTGAAGCTTTCTTT | CSVDTGGTNTEAFF
TRBJ2-1 | TRBV9 | 14 | - | TRBD1 | TGTGCCAGCAGCGTTGGGACAGGGGTATGGGAGCAGTTCTTC | CASSVGTGVWEQFF
TRBJ1-2 | TRBV28 | 14 | - | TRBD1 | TGTGCCAGCAGTTACGGACAGGGGGTCTATGGCTACACCTTC | CASSYGQGVYGYTF
TRBJ2-7 | TRBV13 | 14 | - | - | TGTGCCAGCAGCTTATCAACAGGGAACTACGAGCAGTACTTC | CASSLSTGNYEQYF
TRBJ2-2 | TRBV6-4 | 14 | - | - | TGTGCCAGCAGTGACTCTAGCGACACCGGGGAGCTGTTTTTT | CASSDSSDTGELFF
TRBJ1-3 | TRBV14 | 15 | - | - | TGTGCCAGCAGCCAAGGTGTAGACTCTGGAAACACCATATATTTT | CASSQGVDSGNTIYF
TRBJ2-2 | TRBV4-1 | 16 | - | TRBD2 | TGCGCCAGCAGCGCTCGGACTAGCGGGAACACCGGGGAGCTGTTTTTT | CASSARTSGNTGELFF
TRBJ1-2 | TRBV11-2 | 17 | once | TRBD1 | TGTGCCAGCAGCTTAGAAAGGGACAGCTTGTGGAACTATGGCTACACCTTC | CASSLERDSLWNYGYTF
TRBJ2-2 | TRBV6-4 | 14 | once | - | TGTGCCAGCAGTGATGCGGAGAACACCGGGGAGCTGTTTTTT | CASSDAENTGELFF
TRBJ1-4 | TRBV5-1 | 12 | - | - | TGCGCCAGCAGCTTAACCGGTGAAAAACTGTTTTTT | CASSLTGEKLFF
TRBJ2-5 | TRBV15 | 15 | - | TRBD2 | TGTGCCACCAGCAGAGATGGAGGGCGGGAGGAGACCCAGTACTTC | CATSRDGGREETQYF
TRBJ2-7 | TRBV4-1 | 13 | once | - | TGCGCCAGCAGCCAGGGACTTGAATACGAGCAGTACTTC | CASSQGLEYEQYF
TRBJ2-3 | TRBV9 | 15 | - | - | TGTGCCAGCAGCCCCTATCCGGGTCCCACAGATACGCAGTATTTT | CASSPYPGPTDTQYF
TRBJ2-3 | TRBV21-1 | 17 | - | - | TGTGCCAGCTTCAAAGACCTTGGGGGGTTTTTTCCAGATACGCAGTATTTT | CASFKDLGGFFPDTQYF
TRBJ2-7 | TRBV11-3 | 12 | - | - | TGTGCCAGCAGCGACAGCAGCTACGAGCAGTACTTC | CASSDSSYEQYF
TRBJ2-3 | TRBV28 | 15 | - | TRBD2 | TGTGCCAGCAGTTTCCAGCGGGAGGGCCAGGATACGCAGTATTTT | CASSFQREGQDTQYF
TRBJ2-2 | TRBV28 | 16 | - | TRBD1 | TGTGCCAGCAGTTTATCCGGGACAGGGGGGGACGGGGAGCTGTTTTTT | CASSLSGTGGDGELFF
TRBJ1-1 | TRBV7-6 | 15 | - | - | TGTGCCAGCAGCTTAGCGCTCGGGGTTAACACTGAAGCTTTCTTT | CASSLALGVNTEAFF
TRBJ1-2 | TRBV6-5 | 15 | - | TRBD1 | TGTGCCAGCAGTTCCCCAGGGGGTTCTCTCTATGGCTACACCTTC | CASSSPGGSLYGYTF
TRBJ2-7 | TRBV6-6 | 13 | once | - | TGTGCCAGCAGACCAAAGGGGGCCTACGAGCAGTACTTC | CASRPKGAYEQYF
TRBJ2-7 | TRBV5-4 | 15 | - | TRBD2 | TGTGCCAGCAGCTTAGGGACTAGCGGGACGTACGAGCAGTACTTC | CASSLGTSGTYEQYF
TRBJ1-4 | TRBV9 | 14 | - | - | TGTGCCAGCAGCCCCAGGAGGTGGGATGAAAAACTGTTTTTT | CASSPRRWDEKLFF
TRBJ1-1 | TRBV7-9 | 12 | - | - | TGTGCCAGCAGGCCTAAACTAGGGCGCCCCTTCTTT | CASRPKLGRPFF
TRBJ1-1 | TRBV7-2 | 14 | once | - | TGTGCCAGCAGCTTATGGGGGAGGGGGACGCTTGCTTTCTTT | CASSLWGRGTLAFF
TRBJ2-1 | TRBV7-9 | 15 | - | - | TGTGCCAGCAGCTTACCTGCACACAACTACAATGAGCAGTTCTTC | CASSLPAHNYNEQFF
TRBJ2-7 | TRBV7-9 | 15 | - | TRBD2 | TGTGCCAGCAGCTCGGGGACTAGCGGGAGGGAAGAGCAGTACTTC | CASSSGTSGREEQYF
TRBJ1-5 | TRBV6-5 | 15 | - | - | TGTGCCAGCCGAGTCAGCGGACAGTATGGTCAGCCCCAGCATTTT | CASRVSGQYGQPQHF
TRBJ2-3 | TRBV7-9 | 15 | - | TRBD2 | TGTGCCAGCAGAGAGGCGGGAGCAGCGGCAGATACGCAGTATTTT | CASREAGAAADTQYF
TRBJ2-1 | TRBV27 | 15 | - | TRBD2 | TGTGCCAGCAGTCCAGGGACTAGCGGGATCTATGAGCAGTTCTTC | CASSPGTSGIYEQFF
TRBJ2-7 | TRBV4-3 | 13 | - | - | TGCGCCAGCAGCCAAGACCAATCCTACGAGCAGTACTTC | CASSQDQSYEQYF
TRBJ1-1 | TRBV6-5 | 14 | - | - | TGTGCCAGCAGAGTGAGTGGGCAGAACACTGAAGCTTTCTTT | CASRVSGQNTEAFF
TRBJ2-7 | TRBV10-3 | 11 | - | TRBD2 | TGTGCCATCAGTATAGCGGGAGGCTTTACCTTC | CAISIAGGFTF
TRBJ2-5 | TRBV7-2 | 17 | - | TRBD2 | TGTGCCAGCAGCTTAGTATTTCTAGCGGGGGGGGTCGAGACCCAGTACTTC | CASSLVFLAGGVETQYF
TRBJ2-2 | TRBV11-3 | 18 | - | TRBD1 | TGTGCCAGCAGCTGGCCCCGGGACAGGGCGACGAACACCGGGGAGCTGTTTTTT | CASSWPRDRATNTGELFF
TRBJ1-1 | TRBV7-9 | 15 | - | - | TGTGCCAGCAGCTTATTGGGGTCGAGCGGTACTGAAGCTTTCTTT | CASSLLGSSGTEAFF
TRBJ2-1 | TRBV7-3 | 17 | - | TRBD2 | TGTGCCAGCAGCCCCCTCGTTGTGGCGGGAGGCTACAATGAGCAGTTCTTC | CASSPLVVAGGYNEQFF
TRBJ1-5 | TRBV2 | 14 | - | TRBD1 | TGTGCCAGCAGTGGGGACAGTCGCAATCAGCCCCAGCATTTT | CASSGDSRNQPQHF
TRBJ2-3 | TRBV6-4 | 15 | medium-sized | - | TGTGCCAGCAGTGTGGATAGCGGTAGCACAGATACGCAGTATTTT | CASSVDSGSTDTQYF
TRBJ2-1 | TRBV28 | 15 | - | - | TGTGCCAGCAGTTCCCCGAGGCAGGGGTTTAATGAGCAGTTCTTC | CASSSPRQGFNEQFF
TRBJ2-3 | TRBV7-8 | 17 | - | TRBD1 | TGTGCCAGCAGCTCGTCAACCGGGACAGGGGCGATAGATACGCAGTATTTT | CASSSSTGTGAIDTQYF
TRBJ2-1 | TRBV5-6 | 16 | - | TRBD2 | TGTGCCAGCAGCTGGACAACTAGCGGAGCTTACAATGAGCAGTTCTTC | CASSWTTSGAYNEQFF
TRBJ1-4 | TRBV5-1 | 15 | - | - | TGCGCCAGCAGCTTTCGAGGGCGGCTAAATGAAAAACTGTTTTTT | CASSFRGRLNEKLFF
TRBJ1-4 | TRBV11-3 | 14 | - | - | TGTGCCAGCAGCTCTCAGGGTTCAGGGGAAAAACTGTTTTTT | CASSSQGSGEKLFF
TRBJ2-7 | TRBV7-8 | 16 | - | TRBD1 | TGTGCCAGCAGTCCGATGGGGACAGGGAGCTCCTACGAGCAGTACTTC | CASSPMGTGSSYEQYF
TRBJ2-7 | TRBV11-3 | 16 | - | - | TGTGCCAGCAGCTTAGGGCCATACAACGCCCCCTACGAGCAGTACTTC | CASSLGPYNAPYEQYF
TRBJ1-2 | TRBV21-1 | 13 | - | - | TGTGCCAGCAGCAACCAGGACAGGTTTGGCTACACCTTC | CASSNQDRFGYTF
TRBJ2-7 | TRBV6-1 | 14 | - | - | TGTGCCAGCAGTGAATATCCCTTTACCTACGAGCAGTACTTC | CASSEYPFTYEQYF
TRBJ2-3 | TRBV10-3 | 17 | - | TRBD2 | TGTGCCATCAGTGAGTTTCTAGCGGGAGGAAGCACAGATACGCAGTATTTT | CAISEFLAGGSTDTQYF
TRBJ1-5 | TRBV27 | 15 | - | - | TGTGCCAGCAGTTTATTGGGTCAGGTCGGTCAGCCCCAGCATTTT | CASSLLGQVGQPQHF